This TCR beta chain emerged from a study of cytotoxic CD8 clonotypes in ibrutinib-treated CLL. Study details: Response samples were taken after a median of approximately 11 months on treatment, range 6 to 36.

Comments on this clone: Its antigen is as yet unknown.

Roughly 2 micrograms of genomic DNA from cryopreserved PBMCs went into TCR beta libraries. Points from the study as a whole: Public clonotypes were seen rarely and were contracted or stable on treatment.

Sequencing used immunoSEQ multiplex PCR; TCRdb keeps in-frame clones, though not all of them. The data contain fewer than 35,000 clones, over 75% of them seen just once; the ten biggest clones take up approximately 8%. The clonotype originates from a human donor with chronic lymphocytic leukemia. The sample was PBMCs, taken after 24 months of ibrutinib treatment.

In DNA form, the CDR3 reads TGCAGCGTTGGAGGGAGGGGACAGGGTAGCAATCAGCCCCAGCATTTT. This encodes CSVGGRGQGSNQPQHF. The chain has TRBV29-1 and TRBJ1-5; 9 bases agree with TRBD1. J gave up 0 bases and V 4 bases, and 7 bases lay outside the gene matches. CDR3 size: 16 residues. CDR1 SQVTM and CDR2 ANQGSEA come from the germline V gene.